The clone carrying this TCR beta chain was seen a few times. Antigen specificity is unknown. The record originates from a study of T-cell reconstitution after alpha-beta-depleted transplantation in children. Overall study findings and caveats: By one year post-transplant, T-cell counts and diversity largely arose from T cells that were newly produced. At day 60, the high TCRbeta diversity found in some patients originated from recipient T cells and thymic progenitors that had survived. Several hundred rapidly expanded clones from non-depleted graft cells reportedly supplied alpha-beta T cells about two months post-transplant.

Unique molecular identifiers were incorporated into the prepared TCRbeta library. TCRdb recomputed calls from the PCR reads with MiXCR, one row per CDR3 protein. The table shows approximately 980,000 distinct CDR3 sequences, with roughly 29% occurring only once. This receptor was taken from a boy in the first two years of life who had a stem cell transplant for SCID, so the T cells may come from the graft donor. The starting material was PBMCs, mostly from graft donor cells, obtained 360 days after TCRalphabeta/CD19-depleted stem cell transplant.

CDR3 nucleotide sequence: TGTGCCAGCAGTTTAGGCGGACAGGATAATGAAAAACTGTTTTTT. It translates to CASSLGGQDNEKLFF. The chain uses TRBV28 and TRBJ1-4; 7 positions match TRBD1. V lost 2 bases to trimming and J lost 4 bases; unmatched junction nucleotides: 4. Germline assignment: CDR1 MDHEN and CDR2 SYDVKM. CDR3 length: 15 residues.